The rows below give T cell receptor beta chains drawn from one sample of a study of blood T cells in healthy people across ages. TCRdb reanalysed the 5' RACE reads using MiXCR and keeps one entry per CDR3 protein. The sample lists around 650,000 distinct CDR3 sequences; roughly 43% were seen once. Input material: blood. These receptors were obtained from a man older than 75 in good health. CDR3s include the opening cysteine and the closing phenylalanine or tryptophan. The order of the fields is V gene, J gene, clone size, D gene, CDR3 protein, CDR3 DNA. A D gene is named only where the DNA matches it firmly. Clone size is shown for a subset of rows, as once, few, many or a class of expanded clone.

TRBV6-6,TRBJ1-6,NA,NA,CASSYGADNSPLHF,TGTGCCAGCAGTTACGGGGCAGATAATTCACCCCTCCACTTT
TRBV6-5,TRBJ1-2,few,NA,CASSSVRVNYGYTF,TGTGCCAGCAGTTCTGTCCGCGTGAACTATGGCTACACCTTC
TRBV14,TRBJ2-3,NA,TRBD1,CASSHDRVGTDTQYF,TGTGCCAGCAGCCACGACAGGGTTGGGACAGATACGCAGTATTTT
TRBV15,TRBJ2-5,NA,NA,CATSRDPLGTGGIGVKTQYF,TGTGCCACCAGCAGAGATCCACTTGGAACCGGGGGCATCGGTGTTAAGACCCAGTACTTC
TRBV10-2,TRBJ2-7,NA,NA,CASSGGPIYEQYF,TGCGCCAGCAGTGGGGGACCTATCTACGAGCAGTACTTC
TRBV11-2,TRBJ2-2,NA,NA,CASSLVAAGSRTGELFF,TGTGCCAGCAGCTTAGTCGCGGCGGGGAGTAGGACCGGGGAGCTGTTTTTT
TRBV7-9,TRBJ2-1,many,TRBD2,CASSLERGFGGRAYNEQFF,TGTGCCAGCAGCTTAGAACGTGGCTTTGGCGGGAGGGCCTACAATGAGCAGTTCTTC
TRBV30,TRBJ2-7,NA,NA,CAGRRVQGGEQYF,TGTGCCGGGAGGCGCGTGCAGGGCGGCGAGCAGTACTTC
TRBV6-5,TRBJ1-4,once,TRBD1,CASMRTGRLGEKLFF,TGTGCCAGCATGAGGACAGGGAGGCTTGGAGAAAAACTGTTTTTT
TRBV27,TRBJ2-3,many,NA,CATPSTDTQYF,TGTGCCACCCCAAGCACAGATACGCAGTATTTT
TRBV27,TRBJ2-5,NA,TRBD1,CASSRVGQGETQYF,TGTGCCAGCAGTCGCGTGGGACAGGGAGAGACCCAGTACTTC
TRBV6-2/TRBV6-3,TRBJ2-3,NA,TRBD1,CASTYRGHSTDTQYF,TGTGCCAGCACCTACAGGGGCCACTCGACAGATACGCAGTATTTT
TRBV5-1,TRBJ2-7,few,NA,CASSLGPVGKRNTYEQYF,TGCGCCAGCAGCTTAGGGCCAGTGGGAAAGCGGAATACCTACGAGCAGTACTTC
TRBV28,TRBJ2-7,NA,NA,CASSFYDRSSYEQYF,TGTGCCAGCAGTTTCTACGACAGGAGCTCCTACGAGCAGTACTTC
TRBV28,TRBJ2-7,NA,NA,CASTGTPNYEQYF,TGTGCCAGCACTGGTACCCCGAACTACGAGCAGTACTTC
TRBV7-2,TRBJ2-1,few,TRBD2,CASSPRTSGRDEQFF,TGTGCCAGCAGCCCCAGGACTAGCGGGAGGGATGAGCAGTTCTTC
TRBV13,TRBJ1-5,NA,TRBD1,CASSTRDSSNQPQHF,TGTGCCAGCAGCACCCGGGACAGCAGCAATCAGCCCCAGCATTTT
TRBV29-1,TRBJ2-3,many,TRBD2,CSVLRGLAASTDTQYF,TGCAGCGTACTCCGAGGACTAGCGGCTAGCACAGATACGCAGTATTTT
TRBV27,TRBJ2-3,NA,TRBD2,CASRPVRTSGDTQYF,TGTGCCAGCAGGCCCGTTAGGACTAGCGGAGATACGCAGTATTTT
TRBV6-5,TRBJ1-6,few,NA,CASSQDRIDSPLHF,TGTGCCAGCAGCCAGGACAGAATCGATTCACCCCTCCACTTT
TRBV12-3/TRBV12-4,TRBJ2-5,few,TRBD1,CASSPGTGGQSIQETQYF,TGTGCCAGCAGTCCCGGGACAGGGGGCCAGTCGATCCAAGAGACCCAGTACTTC
TRBV7-9,TRBJ2-2,NA,NA,CASSLQGVGGELFF,TGTGCCAGCAGCTTACAAGGGGTTGGTGGGGAGCTGTTTTTT
TRBV20-1,TRBJ2-7,few,NA,CSARGGQGSEQYF,TGCAGTGCTAGGGGTGGGCAGGGATCCGAGCAGTACTTC
TRBV29-1,TRBJ2-7,many,TRBD2,CSVVVMAGVGEQYF,TGCAGCGTTGTTGTTATGGCGGGAGTTGGCGAGCAGTACTTC
TRBV20-1,TRBJ2-7,NA,TRBD2,CSVSHYGGDYEQYF,TGCAGTGTATCACACTATGGGGGGGACTACGAGCAGTACTTC
TRBV20-1,TRBJ2-2,NA,TRBD1,CSARGQGFGELFF,TGCAGTGCTAGGGGACAGGGGTTCGGGGAGCTGTTTTTT
TRBV4-3,TRBJ2-5,once,TRBD2,CASSRTTSGSNEQYF,TGCGCCAGCAGTCGTACGACTAGCGGGAGCAATGAACAGTACTTC
TRBV4-1,TRBJ2-1,NA,NA,CASSQADLGRGSYNEQFF,TGCGCCAGCAGCCAAGCGGACTTGGGTAGGGGATCCTACAATGAGCAGTTCTTC
TRBV29-1,TRBJ2-2,NA,NA,CSVATGPIGSSTGELFF,TGCAGCGTCGCTACCGGGCCTATCGGGTCGTCCACCGGGGAGCTGTTTTTT
TRBV2,TRBJ2-7,NA,NA,CASSEARQVSNKDYEQYF,TGTGCCAGCAGTGAAGCGCGTCAGGTGAGCAATAAAGACTACGAGCAGTACTTC
TRBV3-1,TRBJ2-1,NA,NA,CASSQERAGRHNEQFF,TGTGCCAGCAGCCAAGAACGGGCAGGGCGGCACAATGAGCAGTTCTTC
TRBV7-2,TRBJ1-2,few,NA,CASSLGGVDGYTF,TGTGCCAGCAGCTTAGGGGGGGTGGATGGCTACACCTTC
TRBV4-3,TRBJ2-1,few,TRBD1,CASSQGEPGQTYNEQFF,TGCGCCAGCAGCCAAGGGGAACCGGGACAGACATACAATGAGCAGTTCTTC
TRBV18,TRBJ2-1,NA,TRBD2,CASSPPSGGSSYNEQFF,TGTGCCAGCTCACCACCTAGCGGGGGGAGCTCCTACAATGAGCAGTTCTTC
TRBV29-1,TRBJ2-4,many,NA,CSVVEGRNIQYF,TGCAGCGTTGTTGAGGGTCGGAACATTCAGTACTTC
TRBV20-1,TRBJ2-4,NA,TRBD1,CSARVGQGQERWLAKNIQYF,TGCAGTGCTAGAGTCGGACAGGGGCAGGAGCGGTGGTTAGCCAAAAACATTCAGTACTTC
TRBV6-2/TRBV6-3,TRBJ2-1,NA,NA,CAGRGGTSYNEQFF,TGTGCTGGACGGGGTGGAACCTCCTACAATGAGCAGTTCTTC
TRBV12-3/TRBV12-4,TRBJ2-3,NA,TRBD2,CASSPSGRSSADTQYF,TGTGCCAGCAGTCCTAGCGGGAGGTCTAGCGCAGATACGCAGTATTTT
TRBV2,TRBJ1-1,once,TRBD1,CARETGTNTEAFF,TGTGCCAGAGAGACAGGGACGAACACTGAAGCTTTCTTT
TRBV10-3,TRBJ1-5,NA,NA,CAIRDGVQPQHF,TGTGCCATCAGGGACGGGGTTCAGCCCCAGCATTTT
TRBV20-1,TRBJ1-2,NA,TRBD1,CSASYRGEGGGYTF,TGCAGTGCTAGTTACAGGGGGGAAGGTGGTGGCTACACCTTC
TRBV14,TRBJ2-6,NA,NA,CASSQPVGGGANVLTF,TGTGCCAGCAGCCAGCCGGTTGGCGGCGGGGCCAACGTCCTGACTTTC
TRBV7-3,TRBJ2-2,NA,TRBD2,CASSATSGRANTGELFF,TGTGCCAGCAGCGCGACTAGCGGGAGGGCGAACACCGGGGAGCTGTTTTTT
TRBV25-1,TRBJ2-2,NA,NA,CACRRQNTGELFF,TGTGCCTGCCGACGGCAGAACACCGGGGAGCTGTTTTTT
TRBV28,TRBJ1-5,few,TRBD1,CASSSTGGVSNQPQHF,TGTGCCAGCAGTTCTACAGGGGGCGTTAGCAATCAGCCCCAGCATTTT
TRBV5-6,TRBJ1-4,NA,NA,CASSQRRGKLFF,TGTGCCAGCAGCCAGAGGCGCGGAAAACTGTTTTTT
TRBV5-6,TRBJ2-7,few,TRBD1,CASSARDSYEQYF,TGTGCCAGCAGCGCCCGGGACAGTTACGAGCAGTACTTC
TRBV6-2/TRBV6-3,TRBJ2-5,NA,NA,CASSLRQREETQYF,TGTGCCAGCAGTTTGCGACAGAGAGAAGAGACCCAGTACTTC
TRBV5-5,TRBJ1-1,NA,TRBD1,CASRTQTGSTAFF,TGTGCCAGCAGAACACAGACAGGGAGTACGGCTTTCTTT
TRBV28,TRBJ2-3,few,TRBD1,CASSPSDRGRLGDTQYF,TGTGCCAGCAGTCCATCGGACAGGGGGAGACTCGGAGATACGCAGTATTTT
TRBV20-1,TRBJ1-2,few,NA,CSARSGKRSGGYTF,TGCAGTGCCCGCTCCGGGAAAAGGAGCGGTGGCTACACCTTC
TRBV28,TRBJ1-5,few,NA,CASSLPRWGAGQPQHF,TGTGCCAGCAGTCTCCCCCGTTGGGGGGCAGGTCAGCCCCAGCATTTT
TRBV7-2,TRBJ1-4,few,TRBD1,CASSPGQNNEKLFF,TGTGCCAGCAGCCCGGGACAGAATAATGAAAAACTGTTTTTT
TRBV10-3,TRBJ2-7,NA,TRBD1,CAISETDGTGGNEQYF,TGTGCCATCAGTGAGACCGACGGGACAGGGGGCAATGAGCAGTACTTC
TRBV4-1,TRBJ2-3,NA,NA,CASSPQGFSTDTQYF,TGCGCCAGCAGTCCGCAGGGTTTCAGCACAGATACGCAGTATTTT